The source of this T cell receptor beta chain is a study of cytomegalovirus exposure and HLA in healthy donors. The CDR3 runs 14 residues. Germline V gives CDR1 SGHRS, CDR2 YFSETQ. V gave up 0 bases and J gave up 8 bases; unmatched junction bases: 7. Amplification used 60 Vbeta primers and 13 Jbeta primers. Per the authors' pipeline: Some 10 million of the roughly 80 million unique TCR beta chains counted in a later analysis were shared. The data were produced by immunoSEQ multiplex PCR, yet TCRdb's version contains in-frame clones alone and is incomplete. The DNA gave D and trimming, while V, J and clone size come from that table. Found here are more than 140,000 clones, about 64% of them singletons; the top ten hold over 2.5%.

This sequence was found in a woman aged 25 to 45 in good health and CMV-seropositive. What was sequenced was PBMCs. The V gene is TRBV5-1, the J gene TRBJ1-2; 7 nucleotides align to TRBD1. CDR3: CASSLDRGREGYTF. The CDR3 nucleotides are TGCGCCAGCAGCTTGGATAGGGGGCGCGAAGGCTACACCTTC.